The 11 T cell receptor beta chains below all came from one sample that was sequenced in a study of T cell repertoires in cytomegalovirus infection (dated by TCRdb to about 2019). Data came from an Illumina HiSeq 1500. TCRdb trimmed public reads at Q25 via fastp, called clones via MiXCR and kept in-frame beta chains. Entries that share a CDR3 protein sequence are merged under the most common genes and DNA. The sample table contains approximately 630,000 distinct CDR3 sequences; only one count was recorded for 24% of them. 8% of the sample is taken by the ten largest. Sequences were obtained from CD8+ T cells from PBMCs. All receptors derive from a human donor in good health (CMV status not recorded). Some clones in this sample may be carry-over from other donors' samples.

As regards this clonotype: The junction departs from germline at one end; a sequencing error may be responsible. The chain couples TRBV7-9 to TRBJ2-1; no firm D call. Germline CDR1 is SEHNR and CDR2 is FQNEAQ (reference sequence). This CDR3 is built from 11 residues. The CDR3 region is CASSLGPLQLF. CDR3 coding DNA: TGTGCCAGCAGCTTAGGTCCGCTTCAGCTCTTC. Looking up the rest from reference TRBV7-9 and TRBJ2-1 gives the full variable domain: DTGVSQNPRHKITKRGQNVTFRCDPISEHNRLYWYRQTLGQGPEFLTYFQNEAQLEKSRLLSDRFSAERPKGSFSTLEIQRTEQGDSAMYLCASSLGPLQLFGPGTRLTVL.

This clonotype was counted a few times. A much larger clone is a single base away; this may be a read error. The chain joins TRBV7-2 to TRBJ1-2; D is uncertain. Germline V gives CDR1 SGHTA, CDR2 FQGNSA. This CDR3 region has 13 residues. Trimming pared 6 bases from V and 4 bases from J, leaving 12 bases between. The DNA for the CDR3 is TGTGCCAGCAGTTCCACCTTCTCCTATGGCTACACCTTC. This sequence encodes CASSSTFSYGYTF.

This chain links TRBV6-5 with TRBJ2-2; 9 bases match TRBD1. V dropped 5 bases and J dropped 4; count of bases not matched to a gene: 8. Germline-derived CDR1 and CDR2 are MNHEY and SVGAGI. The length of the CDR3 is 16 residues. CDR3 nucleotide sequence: TGTGCCAGCAGTGTATCCGGGACAGGGATCACCGGGGAGCTGTTTTTT. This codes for CASSVSGTGITGELFF.

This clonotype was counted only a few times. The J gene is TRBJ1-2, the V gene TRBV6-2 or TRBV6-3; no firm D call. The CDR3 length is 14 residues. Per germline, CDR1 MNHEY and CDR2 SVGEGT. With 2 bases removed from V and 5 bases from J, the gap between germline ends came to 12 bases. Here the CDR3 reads CASSYNPRYYGYTF. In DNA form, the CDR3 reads TGTGCCAGCAGTTACAATCCACGTTATTATGGCTACACCTTC.

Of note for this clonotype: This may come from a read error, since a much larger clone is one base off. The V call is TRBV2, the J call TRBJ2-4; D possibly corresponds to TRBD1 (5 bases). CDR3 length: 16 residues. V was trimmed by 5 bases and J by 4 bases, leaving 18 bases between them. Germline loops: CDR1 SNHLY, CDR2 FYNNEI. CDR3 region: CASSLRVYWPKNIQYF. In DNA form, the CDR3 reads TGTGCCAGCAGTCTCAGGGTGTACTGGCCGAAAAACATTCAGTACTTC.

This CDR3 is CASSGIAGGNEQFF. CDR3 sequence (DNA): TGTGCCAGCAGCGGGATAGCGGGGGGGAATGAGCAGTTCTTC. This sequence joins TRBV6-6 and TRBJ2-1; 11 nucleotides align to TRBD2. Per germline, CDR1 MNHNY and CDR2 SVGAGI (reference sequence). This CDR3 has 14 amino acids. Trimming took 6 bases from V and 7 from J; bases not matched to a gene: 5.

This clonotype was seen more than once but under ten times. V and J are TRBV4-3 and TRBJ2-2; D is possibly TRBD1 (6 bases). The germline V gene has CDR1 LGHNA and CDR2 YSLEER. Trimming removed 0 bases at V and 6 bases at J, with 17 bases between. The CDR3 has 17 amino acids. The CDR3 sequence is CASSQDDRYRVPGELFF. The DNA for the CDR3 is TGCGCCAGCAGCCAAGACGACCGATACAGGGTCCCCGGGGAGCTGTTTTTT.

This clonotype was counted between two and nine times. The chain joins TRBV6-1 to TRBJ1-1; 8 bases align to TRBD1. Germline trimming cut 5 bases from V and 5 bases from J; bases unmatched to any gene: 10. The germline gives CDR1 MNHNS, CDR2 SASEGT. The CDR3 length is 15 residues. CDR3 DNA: TGTGCCAGCAGTCAACCCAGGGGGCGAGTTACTGAAGCTTTCTTT. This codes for CASSQPRGRVTEAFF.

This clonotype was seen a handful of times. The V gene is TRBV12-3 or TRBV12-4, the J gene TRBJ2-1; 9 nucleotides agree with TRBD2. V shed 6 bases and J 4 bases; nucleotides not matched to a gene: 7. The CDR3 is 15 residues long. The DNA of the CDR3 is TGTGCCAGCAGCTATGCGGGGGGGGGGTACAATGAGCAGTTCTTC. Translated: CASSYAGGGYNEQFF.

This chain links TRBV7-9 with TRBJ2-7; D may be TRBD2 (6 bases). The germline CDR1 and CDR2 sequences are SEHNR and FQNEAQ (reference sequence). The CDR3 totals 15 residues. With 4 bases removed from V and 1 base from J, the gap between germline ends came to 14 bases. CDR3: CASSSGTGRSYEQYF. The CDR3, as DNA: TGTGCCAGCAGCTCCGGGACTGGTAGGTCCTACGAGCAGTACTTC.

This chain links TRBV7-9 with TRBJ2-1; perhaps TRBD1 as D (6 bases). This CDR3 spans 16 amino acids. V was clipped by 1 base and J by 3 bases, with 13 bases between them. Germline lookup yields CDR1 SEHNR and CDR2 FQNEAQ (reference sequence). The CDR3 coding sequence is TGTGCCAGCAGCTTAGGGGGCAGGGGTATCTACAATGAGCAGTTCTTC. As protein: CASSLGGRGIYNEQFF.